The T cell receptor (beta chain) described here comes from a study of blood T cell repertoires in COVID-19. The overall study: Whether acute or convalescent, the COVID-19 samples came from the United States, Italy and Spain. PBMCs, B-cell-depleted T cells, or T cells were the source of the cDNA or gDNA that made up the material.

The germline gives CDR1 SGHKS, CDR2 YYEKEE (reference sequence). V shed 4 bases and J shed 5 bases, with 9 bases lying between them. The CDR3 is 12 amino acids. The table came from immunoSEQ multiplex PCR; TCRdb's copy has only in-frame clones and leaves some out. The profile shows over 110,000 clones, 88% of them singletons. This clone was detected a few times. The TCR originated in a human donor in a cohort sampled during active COVID-19. Sequencing was performed on peripheral blood. The V call is TRBV5-5, the J call TRBJ1-2; D is perhaps TRBD1 (6 bases). The CDR3 DNA reads TGTGCCAGCAGCGAGGGGGTTTATGGCTACACCTTC. Its protein product is CASSEGVYGYTF.